In its sample, the clone carrying this T cell receptor beta chain was seen a few times. The junction does not match germline at one end; this may be a read error. The data derive from a study of blood T cell repertoires in COVID-19. Germline CDR1 is SGHRS and CDR2 is YFSETQ. The CDR3 covers 14 residues. Measured with immunoSEQ multiplex PCR; TCRdb has only the in-frame clones, and not every one. Altogether a few hundred thousand clones are present, approximately 85% being singletons, with the ten largest covering about 1%. The sequence was obtained from a human donor with COVID-19, enrolled during active disease. The donor label of this sample is uncertain. Sequenced material: peripheral blood. The chain carries TRBV5-1 and TRBJ2-7; TRBD2 aligns across 9 bases. Written as DNA, the CDR3 is TGCGCCAGCAGCCTTAGCGGGAGACAATACGCGCAGTACTTC. Protein product: CASSLSGRQYAQYF. Drawing the rest from reference TRBV5-1 and TRBJ2-7, the complete variable domain is KAGVTQTPRYLIKTRGQQVTLSCSPISGHRSVSWYQQTPGQGLQFLFEYFSETQRNKGNFPGRFSGRQFSNSRSEMNVSTLELGDSALYLCASSLSGRQYAQYFGPGTRLTVT.